A selection of T cell receptor beta chains follows, all from one sample in a study of early T cells in non-severe SARS-CoV-2 infection. TCRdb called the 5' RACE reads again in MiXCR, with one record for every CDR3 protein. Seen here are roughly 29,000 distinct CDR3 sequences, 5.6% observed once, and the top ten hold approximately 25%. Sequenced input: whole blood. These TCRs come from an adult who was a healthcare worker with PCR-confirmed SARS-CoV-2 infection or an uninfected control (not recorded which). Each CDR3 is given with its conserved first and last residue. The D gene is left open where the match is weak. Not all rows give a size; the values are once, few, many and, for expanded clones, a class.

>.|TRBV7-9|few|TRBJ2-3
CASSPTGVTDTQYF
TGTGCCAGCAGCCCGACAGGAGTCACAGATACGCAGTATTTT
>.|TRBV6-5|.|TRBJ2-3
CASSWEPRGGTDTQYF
TGTGCCAGCAGTTGGGAACCTCGAGGAGGCACAGATACGCAGTATTTT
>TRBD2|TRBV3-1|many|TRBJ2-1
CASSSTGGWAYNEQFF
TGTGCCAGCAGCTCTACGGGAGGTTGGGCCTACAATGAGCAGTTCTTC
>.|TRBV13|many|TRBJ1-1
CASSLEAPEPNTEAFF
TGTGCCAGCAGCTTAGAGGCCCCCGAGCCGAACACTGAAGCTTTCTTT
>.|TRBV12-3/TRBV12-4|few|TRBJ2-6
CASTLGGANVLTF
TGTGCCAGCACCTTGGGTGGGGCCAACGTCCTGACTTTC
>.|TRBV6-2/TRBV6-3|many|TRBJ2-7
CASSPLRLGSYEQYF
TGTGCCAGCAGTCCACTTCGACTGGGCTCCTACGAGCAGTACTTC
>.|TRBV18|many|TRBJ2-3
CASSPRGRTDTQYF
TGTGCCAGCTCACCCCGGGGCCGCACAGATACGCAGTATTTT
>.|TRBV3-1|many|TRBJ2-3
CASSHASDSTDTQYF
TGTGCCAGCAGCCATGCTAGCGATTCCACAGATACGCAGTATTTT
>.|TRBV5-1|few|TRBJ2-1
CASSLGLVGVEQFF
TGCGCCAGCAGCTTGGGACTAGTGGGGGTTGAGCAGTTCTTC
>TRBD1|TRBV29-1|few|TRBJ2-7
CSVGGTGGPGEQYF
TGCAGCGTTGGGGGGACAGGGGGCCCGGGTGAGCAGTACTTC
>.|TRBV9|many|TRBJ2-3
CASSTGTASRDTQYF
TGTGCCAGCAGCACTGGGACGGCCAGCAGAGATACGCAGTATTTT
>TRBD1|TRBV20-1|many|TRBJ2-5
CSAGQGETQYF
TGCAGTGCTGGACAGGGGGAGACCCAGTACTTC
>.|TRBV3-1|many|TRBJ2-5
CASSQRPTEGRIKTQYF
TGTGCCAGCAGCCAGAGACCGACGGAGGGGCGAATAAAGACCCAGTACTTC
>TRBD2|TRBV7-2|.|TRBJ2-3
CASIPRASGGASTDTQYF
TGTGCCAGCATCCCTAGGGCTAGCGGGGGGGCTAGCACAGATACGCAGTATTTT
>.|TRBV20-1|many|TRBJ2-5
CSARDLGGQETQYF
TGCAGTGCTAGAGACCTAGGGGGCCAAGAGACCCAGTACTTC
>.|TRBV5-1|many|TRBJ1-1
CASSLGRGEAFF
TGCGCCAGCAGCTTGGGAAGGGGTGAAGCTTTCTTT
>TRBD1|TRBV7-2|many|TRBJ1-1
CASSLVGTGNTEAFF
TGTGCCAGCAGCTTAGTTGGGACAGGGAACACTGAAGCTTTCTTT
>TRBD2|TRBV7-3|many|TRBJ2-1
CASSLTALAVDEQFF
TGTGCCAGCAGCTTAACAGCACTAGCGGTCGATGAGCAGTTCTTC
>.|TRBV10-3|few|TRBJ2-1
CAISEFTLAGPPYNEQFF
TGTGCCATCAGTGAGTTTACTCTGGCGGGACCCCCCTACAATGAGCAGTTCTTC
>TRBD2|TRBV6-6|many|TRBJ2-3
CASTLAGVVADTQYF
TGTGCCAGCACTCTAGCGGGAGTCGTAGCAGATACGCAGTATTTT
>.|TRBV10-3|many|TRBJ1-6
CAISELGKGSPLHF
TGTGCCATCAGTGAGCTGGGGAAAGGTTCACCCCTCCACTTT
>.|TRBV12-3/TRBV12-4|.|TRBJ1-2
CASSYHANYGYTF
TGTGCCAGCAGCTACCATGCGAACTATGGCTACACCTTC
>TRBD1|TRBV12-3/TRBV12-4|many|TRBJ1-4
CASSRWTGNEKLFF
TGTGCCAGCAGCCGGTGGACAGGGAATGAAAAACTGTTTTTT
>TRBD2|TRBV7-8|many|TRBJ2-3
CASSSLPGLAGTDTQYF
TGTGCCAGCAGCTCCCTACCGGGACTAGCGGGCACAGATACGCAGTATTTT
>.|TRBV7-8|.|TRBJ2-2
CATTRGSANTGELFF
TGTGCCACGACACGGGGTTCCGCGAACACCGGGGAGCTGTTTTTT
>.|TRBV7-2|many|TRBJ2-1
CASRQRGSNEQFF
TGTGCCAGCAGGCAAAGGGGGAGCAATGAGCAGTTCTTC
>TRBD1|TRBV25-1|few|TRBJ2-7
CASSEPRTGARYEQYF
TGTGCCAGCAGTGAGCCCCGGACAGGGGCTCGCTACGAGCAGTACTTC
>.|TRBV7-2|many|TRBJ2-3
CASSSSVGTDTQYF
TGTGCCAGCAGCTCCAGCGTGGGCACAGATACGCAGTATTTT
>TRBD1|TRBV24-1|many|TRBJ1-2
CATSDSGTAYGYTF
TGTGCCACCAGTGACTCCGGGACAGCCTATGGCTACACCTTC
>.|TRBV11-2|few|TRBJ2-3
CASTLGRPTDTQYF
TGTGCCAGCACCCTAGGGAGACCGACAGATACGCAGTATTTT
>.|TRBV30|few|TRBJ1-5
CAWSVPAAAGPQHF
TGTGCCTGGAGTGTCCCGGCAGCCGCAGGGCCCCAGCATTTT
>.|TRBV12-3/TRBV12-4|many|TRBJ1-5
CATSYSNQPQHF
TGTGCCACCTCATATAGCAATCAGCCCCAGCATTTT
>TRBD1|TRBV3-1|many|TRBJ1-4
CASSQGGQGASQDNEKLFF
TGTGCCAGCAGCCAAGGCGGACAGGGGGCAAGTCAGGATAATGAAAAACTGTTTTTT
>.|TRBV15|many|TRBJ2-3
CATSRGLYTDTQYF
TGTGCCACCAGCAGAGGTCTATACACAGATACGCAGTATTTT
>TRBD1|TRBV10-3|many|TRBJ1-1
CAISEGTGRVREAFF
TGTGCCATCAGTGAGGGGACAGGGAGGGTCCGTGAAGCTTTCTTT
>TRBD1|TRBV7-9|many|TRBJ1-1
CASSPGQGEDTEAFF
TGTGCCAGCAGCCCTGGACAGGGGGAGGACACTGAAGCTTTCTTT
>.|TRBV10-3|many|TRBJ2-1
CAISERAAGPPSYNEQFF
TGTGCCATCAGTGAGAGAGCGGCAGGACCCCCTTCCTACAATGAGCAGTTCTTC
>TRBD1|TRBV5-1|.|TRBJ2-3
CASSSHRGSTDTQYF
TGCGCCAGCAGCTCGCACAGGGGAAGCACAGATACGCAGTATTTT
>.|TRBV12-3/TRBV12-4|many|TRBJ2-5
CASSPGTGRGVNQETQYF
TGTGCCAGCAGCCCCGGGACGGGAAGAGGGGTTAACCAAGAGACCCAGTACTTC
>TRBD2|TRBV2|many|TRBJ2-1
CASSEPGGGADNEQFF
TGTGCCAGCAGTGAACCAGGCGGGGGGGCCGACAATGAGCAGTTCTTC
>.|TRBV10-3|.|TRBJ2-2
CAISDSPNTGELFF
TGTGCCATCAGTGATAGCCCGAACACCGGGGAGCTGTTTTTT
>.|TRBV18|few|TRBJ1-1
CASSEGLNTEAFF
TGTGCCAGCTCTGAAGGGCTCAACACTGAAGCTTTCTTT
>TRBD2|TRBV18|few|TRBJ2-1
CASSPPGGRAGKQFF
TGTGCCAGCTCACCACCCGGCGGGAGGGCCGGTAAGCAGTTCTTC
>.|TRBV2|many|TRBJ2-3
CASSVDPLDTQYF
TGTGCCAGCAGTGTGGACCCCCTGGATACGCAGTATTTT
>.|TRBV28|many|TRBJ2-7
CASSLYRNSYEQYF
TGTGCCAGCAGTTTATACCGGAACTCCTACGAGCAGTACTTC
>.|TRBV5-1|few|TRBJ1-1
CASSLPRGPPNTEAFF
TGCGCCAGCAGCCTCCCCCGGGGGCCCCCGAACACTGAAGCTTTCTTT
>.|TRBV6-5|many|TRBJ1-1
CASRGRGNTEAFF
TGTGCCAGCAGGGGCAGGGGGAACACTGAAGCTTTCTTT
>.|TRBV7-2|.|TRBJ2-7
CASSSGNEQYF
TGTGCCAGCAGCTCCGGTAACGAGCAGTACTTC
>TRBD1|TRBV20-1|many|TRBJ2-3
CSARQGRRADTQYF
TGCAGTGCCAGACAGGGCAGAAGGGCAGATACGCAGTATTTT
>.|TRBV5-5|few|TRBJ2-3
CASSLSTPTDTQYF
TGTGCCAGCAGCTTGTCCACTCCGACAGATACGCAGTATTTT
>.|TRBV4-1|many|TRBJ2-7
CASSQDRLPRSNEQYF
TGCGCCAGCAGCCAAGATCGGCTACCACGGTCTAACGAGCAGTACTTC
>.|TRBV20-1|many|TRBJ2-7
CSARDQASLYEQYF
TGCAGTGCTAGAGATCAGGCTTCCCTCTACGAGCAGTACTTC
>TRBD1|TRBV7-9|few|TRBJ2-6
CASSTGTVITGANVLTF
TGTGCCAGCAGCACCGGGACAGTGATTACTGGGGCCAACGTCCTGACTTTC
>TRBD1|TRBV28|few|TRBJ1-2
CASSLPTGGDYTF
TGTGCCAGCAGTTTACCTACAGGGGGTGACTACACCTTC
>TRBD2|TRBV6-5|many|TRBJ2-1
CVSSPVRIGLAGGNEQFF
TGTGTCAGCAGCCCCGTAAGAATAGGACTAGCGGGGGGGAATGAGCAGTTCTTC
>TRBD1|TRBV6-2/TRBV6-3|many|TRBJ2-6
CASSSTRTGGISGANVLTF
TGTGCCAGCAGTTCTACACGGACAGGGGGAATCTCTGGGGCCAACGTCCTGACTTTC
>.|TRBV7-2|many|TRBJ1-1
CASSLRTADTEAFF
TGTGCCAGCAGCTTAAGAACGGCGGACACTGAAGCTTTCTTT
>TRBD1|TRBV11-3|many|TRBJ2-5
CASSGWTGIQETQYF
TGTGCCAGCAGCGGCTGGACAGGTATACAAGAGACCCAGTACTTC
>TRBD2|TRBV6-5|many|TRBJ2-1
CASSHGLAENNEQFF
TGTGCCAGCAGTCACGGACTAGCGGAAAACAATGAGCAGTTCTTC